This record concerns one T cell receptor beta chain sequence. As for time point: newly diagnosed GD, antithyroid drugs for less than 3 months. Extracted RNA from PBMCs served as the source of the TCR library. The TCR beta library used iRepertoire HTBI primers with Arm-PCR amplification of CDR3. Each CDR3 protein gets one entry after TCRdb re-called the multiplex PCR reads with MiXCR. Seen here are hundreds of thousands of distinct CDR3 sequences, about 12% observed once, and the top ten hold about 8.9%. The data are from a study of regulatory T cells in long-lasting Graves disease. The same data also contributed to another study, on T cells in Graves' hyperthyroidism and ophthalmopathy.

This specimen consisted of peripheral blood mononuclear cells (PBMCs), obtained at new diagnosis, from a patient treated with antithyroid drugs. The source is a young woman with Graves disease.

CDR3 in DNA: TGCGCCAGCAGCTTGGTGAGCGGGAGGGCCGGAGATACGCAGTATTTT. It translates to CASSLVSGRAGDTQYF. The chain joins TRBV5-1 to TRBJ2-3, with TRBD2 matching over 10 bases. The germline V gene has CDR1 SGHRS and CDR2 YFSETQ. The CDR3 contains 16 residues. Unmatched junction bases numbered 6, after V lost 0 bases and J lost 5 bases. Looking up the rest from reference TRBV5-1 and TRBJ2-3 gives the full variable domain: KAGVTQTPRYLIKTRGQQVTLSCSPISGHRSVSWYQQTPGQGLQFLFEYFSETQRNKGNFPGRFSGRQFSNSRSEMNVSTLELGDSALYLCASSLVSGRAGDTQYFGPGTRLTVL.